These T cell receptor beta chains were read from a single sample in a study of T-cell reconstitution after alpha-beta-depleted transplantation in children. TCRdb processed the PCR reads anew with MiXCR; each CDR3 protein has one entry. The sample includes about 610,000 distinct CDR3 sequences, more than 9% of them seen just once. Sequenced material: PBMCs from the stem cell graft donor, taken from the stem cell graft. These receptors were collected from a human donor who donated a stem cell graft to a child with acute myeloid leukemia. The CDR3 runs from the conserved cysteine through the conserved F or W. Each record gives: clone size, V gene, D gene, J gene, CDR3 protein, CDR3 DNA. D genes are given only for firm matches. Part of the rows lack a size; the others show once, few, many or a class for expanded clones.

many,TRBV5-1,-,TRBJ1-1,CASSQISNTEAFF,TGCGCCAGCAGCCAGATATCGAACACTGAAGCTTTCTTT
few,TRBV4-2,-,TRBJ2-5,CASSLEPYNKETQYF,TGTGCCAGCAGCCTGGAGCCCTACAATAAAGAGACCCAGTACTTC
many,TRBV5-1,TRBD1,TRBJ2-3,CASSLGSTGATDTQYF,TGCGCCAGCAGCTTGGGTTCGACAGGGGCCACAGATACGCAGTATTTT
once,TRBV4-3,-,TRBJ1-1,CASSQDSLAGEAFF,TGCGCCAGCAGCCAAGATTCGTTGGCGGGTGAAGCTTTCTTT
many,TRBV30,-,TRBJ2-1,CAWSLTQYNEQFF,TGTGCCTGGAGCCTCACCCAATACAATGAGCAGTTCTTC
many,TRBV3-1,-,TRBJ1-1,CASSQVLRGVEAFF,TGTGCCAGCAGCCAAGTACTGCGAGGGGTGGAAGCTTTCTTT
few,TRBV29-1,-,TRBJ2-1,CSLGERGEQFF,TGCAGCCTGGGGGAGCGCGGGGAGCAGTTCTTC
-,TRBV7-3,-,TRBJ2-1,CASSDRGGSGGESSYNEQFF,TGTGCCAGCAGCGACCGTGGTGGTAGCGGAGGAGAAAGCTCCTACAATGAGCAGTTCTTC
many,TRBV12-3/TRBV12-4,-,TRBJ2-3,CASSAAGGDTQYF,TGTGCCAGCAGCGCGGCCGGGGGAGATACGCAGTATTTT
many,TRBV29-1,TRBD2,TRBJ2-7,CSVDSGRTYEQYF,TGCAGCGTTGATAGCGGGAGAACCTACGAGCAGTACTTC
-,TRBV20-1,-,TRBJ1-3,CSAGRGSSGNTIYF,TGCAGTGCTGGAAGGGGGTCCTCTGGAAACACCATATATTTT
many,TRBV27,-,TRBJ1-6,CASSLRIPGGSPLHF,TGTGCCAGCAGTTTAAGGATCCCCGGAGGATCACCCCTCCACTTT
few,TRBV12-3/TRBV12-4,-,TRBJ1-6,CASRGMGSNSPLHF,TGTGCCAGCCGGGGCATGGGGTCGAATTCACCCCTCCACTTT
-,TRBV12-3/TRBV12-4,-,TRBJ1-2,CASSSGTHDGYTF,TGTGCCAGCAGCTCCGGGACTCATGATGGCTACACCTTC
few,TRBV6-4,-,TRBJ2-1,CASSDSGAGSYNEQFF,TGTGCCAGCAGTGACTCGGGTGCGGGCTCCTACAATGAGCAGTTCTTC
few,TRBV11-2,TRBD2,TRBJ2-1,CASSRSGGLLEQFF,TGTGCCAGCAGCCGTAGCGGGGGGCTTCTGGAGCAGTTCTTC
few,TRBV5-1,TRBD2,TRBJ2-2,CASSLRPPTSGANTGELFF,TGCGCCAGCAGCCTACGCCCCCCGACTAGCGGGGCGAACACCGGGGAGCTGTTTTTT
-,TRBV7-8,-,TRBJ1-1,CASSSHRSSGNTEAFF,TGTGCCAGCAGTTCACACAGGAGTTCAGGGAACACTGAAGCTTTCTTT
many,TRBV5-1,-,TRBJ2-1,CASSFDRSRNNEQFF,TGCGCCAGCAGCTTTGACAGGTCCCGTAACAATGAGCAGTTCTTC
-,TRBV2,-,TRBJ1-6,CASSDNSPLHF,TGTGCCAGCAGTGATAATTCACCCCTCCACTTT
many,TRBV3-1,-,TRBJ1-1,CASSPAGRGNTEAFF,TGTGCCAGCAGCCCCGCGGGGCGGGGGAACACTGAAGCTTTCTTT
-,TRBV5-5,TRBD1,TRBJ1-1,CASSGGQGVGTEAFF,TGTGCCAGCAGCGGGGGACAGGGAGTTGGCACTGAAGCTTTCTTT
-,TRBV20-1,TRBD1,TRBJ2-1,CSARRQGAGGEQFF,TGCAGTGCCAGACGACAGGGGGCTGGGGGTGAGCAGTTCTTC
many,TRBV15,TRBD2,TRBJ2-7,CATSRDRGLADYEQYF,TGTGCCACCAGCAGAGATCGGGGACTAGCGGACTACGAGCAGTACTTC
many,TRBV19,-,TRBJ2-2,CASIVGGNTGELFF,TGTGCCAGTATAGTCGGCGGGAACACCGGGGAGCTGTTTTTT
many,TRBV15,-,TRBJ2-1,CATSTGYNEQFF,TGTGCCACCAGCACGGGGTACAATGAGCAGTTCTTC
many,TRBV5-4,-,TRBJ2-5,CASSVRLEETQYF,TGTGCCAGCAGCGTCAGGCTCGAAGAGACCCAGTACTTC
few,TRBV7-2,-,TRBJ1-1,CASSFKSGAYTEAFF,TGTGCCAGCAGCTTTAAGTCTGGGGCCTACACTGAAGCTTTCTTT
-,TRBV7-6,TRBD2,TRBJ2-1,CASSFRTSGISSYNEQFF,TGTGCCAGCAGCTTCCGGACTAGCGGGATAAGCTCCTACAATGAGCAGTTCTTC
few,TRBV5-6,TRBD1,TRBJ1-4,CASSYSGQYEKLFF,TGTGCCAGCAGCTATTCGGGACAGTATGAAAAACTGTTTTTT
-,TRBV15,TRBD1,TRBJ1-2,CATTTGTGEHGYTF,TGTGCCACCACCACGGGGACAGGGGAACATGGCTACACCTTC
few,TRBV4-3,-,TRBJ2-7,CASSQDSAAGWSEQYF,TGCGCCAGCAGCCAAGATTCAGCTGCGGGATGGAGTGAGCAGTACTTC
many,TRBV4-2,-,TRBJ2-1,CASSQDLASRLQRFF,TGTGCCAGCAGCCAAGATTTGGCTAGCAGATTACAGAGGTTCTTC
few,TRBV5-1,-,TRBJ2-6,CASSLAVVAGGTNVLTF,TGCGCCAGCAGCTTGGCCGTGGTCGCAGGGGGGACCAACGTCCTGACTTTC
many,TRBV6-4,-,TRBJ2-3,CASRTDAGTDTQYF,TGTGCCAGCAGGACAGATGCTGGGACAGATACGCAGTATTTT
-,TRBV29-1,-,TRBJ1-1,CSVGSAAEAFF,TGCAGCGTTGGGAGTGCAGCTGAAGCTTTCTTT
many,TRBV4-3,-,TRBJ1-1,CASSQDRVGNTEAFF,TGCGCCAGCAGCCAAGATCGGGTGGGGAACACTGAAGCTTTCTTT
-,TRBV11-2,-,TRBJ2-1,CASSPEYAAFGREFNEQFF,TGTGCCAGCAGCCCTGAATACGCCGCTTTTGGGCGGGAATTCAATGAGCAGTTCTTC
many,TRBV4-3,-,TRBJ2-3,CASSQDFAGPTDTQYF,TGCGCCAGCAGCCAAGATTTTGCAGGGCCCACAGATACGCAGTATTTT
few,TRBV4-3,-,TRBJ1-2,CASSQDAGGYTF,TGCGCCAGCAGCCAAGACGCGGGGGGCTACACCTTC
few,TRBV20-1,-,TRBJ2-1,CSARDETRPYNEQFF,TGCAGTGCTAGAGATGAGACTCGGCCTTACAATGAGCAGTTCTTC
-,TRBV29-1,TRBD2,TRBJ2-4,CSVGGREGQYF,TGCAGCGTCGGAGGGAGGGAGGGTCAGTACTTC
few,TRBV28,TRBD2,TRBJ2-5,CASTFRTRSTETQYF,TGTGCCAGCACCTTCAGGACTAGGTCTACGGAGACCCAGTACTTC
-,TRBV10-3,TRBD2,TRBJ2-1,CAGSEGLGPYNEQFF,TGTGCCGGTTCGGAGGGACTAGGACCATACAATGAGCAGTTCTTC
many,TRBV11-2,-,TRBJ2-2,CASSFGSSSGELFF,TGTGCCAGCAGCTTTGGGTCTAGCTCCGGGGAGCTGTTTTTT
few,TRBV29-1,TRBD2,TRBJ2-2,CSVGGRVDTGELFF,TGCAGCGTTGGGGGGAGGGTAGACACCGGGGAGCTGTTTTTT
-,TRBV5-1,-,TRBJ2-2,CASSLVSRIDTGELFF,TGCGCCAGCAGCTTGGTGTCTAGAATCGACACCGGGGAGCTGTTTTTT
few,TRBV29-1,TRBD2,TRBJ2-7,CSVISGSYEQYF,TGCAGCGTTATTAGCGGGTCCTACGAGCAGTACTTC
-,TRBV7-8,-,TRBJ2-7,CASSLADLRGGGIRPYEQYF,TGTGCCAGCAGCTTAGCGGACCTCAGGGGCGGGGGTATACGACCCTACGAGCAGTACTTC
once,TRBV7-6,-,TRBJ1-1,CASSLWDTEAFF,TGTGCCAGCAGCTTATGGGACACTGAAGCTTTCTTT
many,TRBV6-6,-,TRBJ1-1,CASGAKAEAFF,TGTGCCAGCGGGGCTAAGGCGGAAGCTTTCTTT
few,TRBV3-1,TRBD2,TRBJ2-7,CASSHPAGGQDF,TGTGCCAGCAGCCACCCCGCGGGAGGCCAGGACTTC